This T cell receptor beta chain was observed in a study of shared clonotypes between healthy human individuals. Across the study: CD4 naive cells filled three plates per donor, CD4 memory three, CD8 naive two and CD8 memory one.

With 4 bases removed from V and 7 bases from J, the gap between germline ends came to 20 bases. The germline V gene encodes CDR1 SGHKS and CDR2 YYEKEE (reference sequence). The CDR3 runs 15 residues. Methods used by the authors: Filtering of immunoSEQ junctional sequences could not match full-length read filtering. TCRdb's copy holds only in-frame clones and misses some; the assay was immunoSEQ multiplex PCR. That table supplies the V and J calls and clone size; D and trimming were determined from the DNA. The table has more than 200,000 clones, 65% seen once. Notes on this clone: The antigen is unknown.

Study-wide results and limits: The study found approximately 5% of naive CD4 clonotypes shared across several donors. Despite large depth, rarefaction showed incomplete sorted-subset sequencing.

The sequence was collected from a man aged 25-45 years in good health. The source material was memory CD4+ T cells sorted from blood. Subset meaning: CD45RA-negative fraction. The chain employs TRBV5-5 and TRBJ1-1, with a weak D call TRBD1 (6 bases). CDR3 in amino acids: CASSRPMGGQGEAFF. CDR3 in DNA: TGTGCCAGCAGCCGTCCTATGGGGGGGCAAGGTGAAGCTTTCTTT.